Listed here are 11 T cell receptor beta chains from one sample, sequenced in a study of blood T cell repertoires in COVID-19. Profiling relied on immunoSEQ multiplex PCR, and the TCRdb table lists in-frame clones only, not all of them. The table includes roughly 200,000 clones, 88% detected once. The sample comprised peripheral blood. The receptors here all came from a man aged 18 to 29 with active or convalescent COVID-19.

The chain carries TRBV7-8 and TRBJ1-1; possible D gene TRBD1, 6 bases. Trimming pared 1 base from V and 0 bases from J, leaving 9 bases between. CDR1 is SGHVS and CDR2 is FQNEAQ in the germline V gene. The CDR3 loop spans 15 amino acids. The CDR3 protein is CASSLETGLNTEAFF. CDR3 in DNA: TGTGCCAGCAGCTTAGAAACAGGGTTGAACACTGAAGCTTTCTTT.

The rearrangement uses TRBV11-1 and TRBJ2-1; 8 nucleotides agree with TRBD2. Germline loops: CDR1 SGHAT, CDR2 FQDESV (reference sequence). The CDR3 spans 16 residues. The V and J ends lost 3 bases and 2 bases, in that order; junction bases with no gene match: 6. CDR3 coding DNA: TGTGCCAGCAGCTTGAAACTTAGCGGGACCTACAATGAGCAGTTCTTC. Translation: CASSLKLSGTYNEQFF.

The table lists this clone with a count of one. The chain carries TRBV21-1 and TRBJ2-7; TRBD2, the table's D call, was not compared with the DNA. TRBV21-1 is shown as a pseudogene. The CDR3 sequence is 15 residues long. The CDR3 is CASSKARGSGYEQYF. The CDR3 DNA reads as TGTGCCAGCAGCAAAGCGCGAGGTTCTGGTTACGAGCAGTACTTC.

This chain's CDR3 is CASSAGTASYEQYF. The CDR3 nucleotides are TGTGCCAGCAGTGCCGGGACAGCCTCCTACGAGCAGTACTTC. The chain uses TRBV6-6 and TRBJ2-7; 7 bases align to TRBD1. The CDR3 contains 14 residues. V shed 5 bases and J 0 bases; nucleotides not matched to a gene: 4. Germline V gene data show CDR1 as MNHNY and CDR2 as SVGAGI (reference sequence).

This chain uses TRBV2 with TRBJ1-1; 12 nucleotides align to TRBD1. Trimming removed 8 bases from V and 2 bases from J; junction bases left unmatched: 18. Germline V gene sequence: CDR1 SNHLY, CDR2 FYNNEI. The CDR3 spans 19 residues. The DNA of the CDR3 is TGTGCCAGCGGGGACAGGGGGCTTCTTATAAGGGGGAATAACACTGAAGCTTTCTTT. It encodes CASGDRGLLIRGNNTEAFF.

The chain carries TRBV3-1 (or the pseudogene TRBV3-2) and TRBJ2-5, with 7 bases aligning to TRBD2. The CDR3 runs 11 residues. Germline loops: CDR1 LGHDT, CDR2 YNNKEL (reference sequence). Germline trimming cut 3 bases from V and 11 bases from J; bases unmatched to any gene: 3. The CDR3 DNA sequence: TGTGCCAGCAGCCATGCGGGAGTACAGTACTTC. Protein: CASSHAGVQYF.

The chain recombines TRBV7-3 with TRBJ2-7; tentative D call: TRBD2 (5 bases). The length of the CDR3 is 14 residues. Trimming stripped 5 bases from V and 2 bases from J, with 13 bases between. Germline V CDR1 and CDR2: SGHTA, FQGTGA. The CDR3 region has the DNA TGTGCCAGCAGCCCCGGGATATTCCCCTACGAGCAGTACTTC. Translating gives CASSPGIFPYEQYF.

This chain's CDR3 is CASSHNIGQGTDTQYF. The CDR3 DNA reads TGCGCCAGCAGCCACAATATAGGACAGGGCACAGATACGCAGTATTTT. V and J are TRBV4-1 and TRBJ2-3; 7 bases match TRBD1. V dropped 3 bases and J dropped 1; count of bases not matched to a gene: 7. This CDR3 is 16 amino acids long. Germline V gene sequence: CDR1 MGHRA, CDR2 YSYEKL.

This chain links TRBV5-4 with TRBJ1-1; no clear D gene. This CDR3 region has 14 residues. V was clipped by 3 bases and J by 1 base, with 10 bases between them. CDR1 SGHNT and CDR2 YYREEE come from the germline V gene (reference sequence). The CDR3 nucleotides are TGTGCCAGCAGCTCCCGGGAGGGGAACACTGAAGCTTTCTTT. It is translated as CASSSREGNTEAFF.

This clone came up once. The chain combines TRBV3-1 (or the pseudogene TRBV3-2) with TRBJ2-1; D possibly corresponds to TRBD1 (6 bases). V lost 2 bases and J lost 6, with 8 bases in between. The CDR3 has 13 amino acids. From germline, CDR1 is LGHDT and CDR2 YNNKEL (reference sequence). The CDR3 reads CASSQLTGNEQFF. The CDR3 nucleotides read TGTGCCAGCAGCCAACTGACAGGCAATGAGCAGTTCTTC.

The V gene is TRBV7-9, the J gene TRBJ1-2; a weak D match, TRBD1 (5 bases). Trimming took off 3 bases at V and 9 bases at J, with 11 bases between the two ends. The CDR3 has 12 amino acids. The V gene's germline CDR1 is SEHNR and CDR2 FQNEAQ (reference sequence). The CDR3: CASSLSRDRYTF. CDR3 DNA: TGTGCCAGCAGCTTGAGCAGGGATCGCTACACCTTC. The whole variable domain, remainder taken from reference TRBV7-9 and TRBJ1-2, is DTGVSQNPRHKITKRGQNVTFRCDPISEHNRLYWYRQTLGQGPEFLTYFQNEAQLEKSRLLSDRFSAERPKGSFSTLEIQRTEQGDSAMYLCASSLSRDRYTFGSGTRLTVV.